These 4 T cell receptor beta chains share one sample of origin, sequenced in a study of control samples from healthy donors and cancer patients. The protocol was immunoSEQ multiplex PCR, while the TCRdb copy is restricted to in-frame clones and leaves out a portion. Counted here are about 73,000 clones, roughly 94% occurring once; the ten biggest clones make up 6.2%. Material: blood. These receptors were obtained from a woman in her thirties or forties in good health.

This clone has more than one count but fewer than ten. This chain connects TRBV2 to TRBJ1-1; D possibly corresponds to TRBD1 (5 bases). The CDR3 loop spans 15 amino acids. Germline V gene lookup returns CDR1 SNHLY and CDR2 FYNNEI. V was trimmed by 1 base and J by 7 bases, leaving 16 bases between them. For the CDR3, the DNA is TGTGCCAGCAGTGAAGTCCGGGGCCCCTATGTTGAAGCTTTCTTT. Its protein product is CASSEVRGPYVEAFF.

This chain joins TRBV30 and TRBJ2-7; the match to TRBD2 covers 8 bases. The CDR3 sequence is 11 residues long. Per the germline V gene, CDR1 is GTSNPN and CDR2 is SVGIG (reference sequence). V trimming: 7 bases; J trimming: 3 bases; junction bases outside the gene matches: 2. CDR3 sequence: CAYGGGYEQYF. Written as DNA, the CDR3 is TGTGCCTACGGGGGGGGCTACGAGCAGTACTTC.

This sequence joins TRBV3-1 (or the pseudogene TRBV3-2) and TRBJ1-6; D is unclear. This CDR3 contains 16 residues. The germline V gene has CDR1 LGHDT and CDR2 YNNKEL (reference sequence). The V and J ends lost 3 bases and 8 bases respectively, with 17 bases between them. The CDR3 bases are TGTGCCAGCAGCCAGGGGAGTTTCCCCCCCGATTCACCCCTCCACTTT. Translating it yields CASSQGSFPPDSPLHF.

The chain recombines TRBV28 with TRBJ2-7; 9 nucleotides line up with TRBD1. Trimming at V came to 5 bases and at J to 13 bases, leaving 15 bases not matched to a gene. Germline V gives CDR1 MDHEN, CDR2 SYDVKM. The CDR3 runs to 14 residues. The CDR3, as DNA: TGTGCCAGCAGTAAAACCACCGGGACAGGGAAACAATACTTC. Encoded protein: CASSKTTGTGKQYF. The full variable domain, in which reference TRBV28 and TRBJ2-7 provide the parts outside the CDR3, is DVKVTQSSRYLVKRTGEKVFLECVQDMDHENMFWYRQDPGLGLRLIYFSYDVKMKEKGDIPEGYSVSREKKERFSLILESASTNQTSMYLCASSKTTGTGKQYFGPGTRLTVT.